Below, one T cell receptor (beta chain) is given with its context. The assay was immunoSEQ multiplex PCR, and TCRdb's table has in-frame clones only and misses some. The sample consists of around 17,000 clones, 95% to 96% of them appearing once. The data are from a study of T cell changes during pregnancy in multiple sclerosis. Germline V lookup: CDR1 SGHRS, CDR2 YFSETQ. V gave up 5 bases and J gave up 5 bases, with 15 bases separating them. This CDR3 comprises 14 residues. The chain joins TRBV5-1 to TRBJ2-3; a weak D match, TRBD2 (7 bases). The receptor was isolated from a female donor with multiple sclerosis, enrolled in a pregnancy study. The sequenced sample was peripheral blood, obtained in the third trimester of pregnancy. The CDR3 spells CASRGGQEVDTQYF. CDR3 DNA: TGCGCCAGCAGGGGGGGGCAGGAGGTAGATACGCAGTATTTT.